The T cell receptor (beta chain) described here comes from a study of blood T cells in healthy people across ages (dated by TCRdb to 2014 to 2015). For the study in its entirety: In model experiments, template switching captured roughly one uniquely barcoded TCR beta cDNA molecule for every two T cells. Using deep sequencing normalized with unique cDNA molecular identifiers, the study measured how TCR beta repertoire diversity changes with age. Using the same blood draw, the study looked at two additional independent replicas of 1 million unique cDNA reads for two donors, one aged 18 to 30 and the other aged 80 or older. To avoid experimental bias, donors of different ages were distributed randomly across sequencing lanes. The donors were split into four age groups: young (average 16 years), middle-aged (39), aged (62) and long-lived (approximately 89). Overall study outcomes, separate from this receptor: Conclusive comparison of naive and antigen-experienced compartments was prevented by the profiling of bulk unsorted PBMCs. Estimates of total diversity based on one million sequenced T cells were regarded as lower bounds and as underestimates. A strong correlation was found between observed TCR beta diversity and the percentage of naive T cells measured by flow cytometry. Because the CMV infection status of the donors was unknown, age-related changes in expanded clonotypes may potentially have been confounded. Observed TCR beta diversity per million T cells fell roughly linearly with age, and a significant reduction was already apparent by age approximately 40. Compared with the aged group, the long-lived group had more naive CD4+ T cells, fewer expanded clones and increased TCR diversity, a pattern suggesting age selection.

Donors were 30 to 45 systemically healthy Caucasian individuals from Russia aged roughly 6 to 90 years. Each donor gave around 9.5 milliliters of peripheral blood, collected into EDTA-treated Vacutainer tubes. Ficoll-Paque density-gradient centrifugation was used to isolate PBMCs, with at least 7 million per sample. Trizol reagent was used to extract total RNA from the PBMCs, yielding at least 5 micrograms per sample. For every donor, an aliquot of PBMCs went through flow cytometry to measure the percentages of naive CD45RAhigh/CD27high T cells. CDR1 and CDR2, looked up from the germline V gene (reference sequence), are DFQATT and SNEGSKA. Inclusive of the bounding cysteine and phenylalanine, the CDR3 is 15 residues long. Only the CDR3 part of the read is kept: 45 bases, read in frame from the first base. Ends trimmed: V by 1 base, J by 5 bases; bases unmatched to a gene: 6. The receptor library was made with 5' RACE. Sequencing relied on an Illumina HiSeq 2500. A second PCR of about 7 to 12 cycles was performed with a sample-barcoded 5' primer and a J-beta primer mix. A template-switch 5' adaptor carrying 12 random nucleotides introduced a unique molecular identifier onto each TCR beta cDNA molecule. Each sample yielded at least 3 million CDR3-containing paired-end reads. All of the RNA was converted into first-strand cDNA using the Mint cDNA synthesis kit, with a TRBC-specific oligonucleotide serving as the primer. Following uracil-DNA glycosylase treatment, all cDNA underwent a first 18-cycle PCR with the universal primers M1SS and BC2_uni_R. The study's processing was this. Normalization of each sample was performed by random selection of 1 million high-quality reads, each carrying a distinct molecular identifier. Instead of being binned into consensus sequences, reads that shared molecular identifiers were thrown out. MiTCR, run with a Q25 quality threshold and the strictest error-elimination algorithm, handled CDR3 identification, clonotype clustering and error correction. Lower-bound total TCR beta diversity was estimated with a nonparametric unseen species model using Euler transformation. The raw public reads went through TCRdb reprocessing: fastp at Q25, MiXCR clone calling, in-frame beta chains kept. Each record represents a unique CDR3 protein, reported with the most common genes and DNA among its rows. The V and J calls come from TCRdb's annotation, not from the publication. This sample is represented by some 880,000 distinct CDR3 sequences; roughly 34% of them were singletons. The ten largest clonotypes hold 10% to 15% of the sample.

This clonotype came up a few times. The antigen it binds to is not known. Base-call qualities are not available, and no considerably larger clone is one nucleotide away. This sequence was found in a man younger than 30 in good health. Recombination joined TRBV20-1 with TRBJ2-3; 10 central nucleotides agree with TRBD2. Material: blood. The CDR3 loop reads CSARVGLAFVDTQYF. DNA sequence: TGCAGTGCTAGAGTGGGACTAGCGTTCGTAGATACGCAGTATTTT.